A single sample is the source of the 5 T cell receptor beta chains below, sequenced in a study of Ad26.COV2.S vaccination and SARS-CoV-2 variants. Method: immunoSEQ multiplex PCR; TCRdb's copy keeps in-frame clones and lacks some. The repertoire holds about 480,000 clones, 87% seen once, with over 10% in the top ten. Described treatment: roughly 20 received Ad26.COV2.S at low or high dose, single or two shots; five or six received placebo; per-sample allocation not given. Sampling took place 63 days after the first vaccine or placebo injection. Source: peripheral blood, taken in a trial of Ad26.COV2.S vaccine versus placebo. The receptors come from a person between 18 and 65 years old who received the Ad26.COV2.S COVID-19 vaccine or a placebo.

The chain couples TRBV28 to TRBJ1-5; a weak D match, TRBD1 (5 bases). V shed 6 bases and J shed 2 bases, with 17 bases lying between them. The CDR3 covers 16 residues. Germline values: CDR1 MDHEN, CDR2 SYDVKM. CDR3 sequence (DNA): TGTGCCAGCAGGAAAAGGGACCCTAGGGGCAATCAGCCCCAGCATTTT. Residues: CASRKRDPRGNQPQHF.

This CDR3 reads CASSLATGGNEQFF. In DNA form, the CDR3 reads TGTGCCAGCAGCTTAGCGACAGGGGGAAATGAGCAGTTCTTC. V and J are TRBV7-2 and TRBJ2-1, with 9 nucleotides matching TRBD1. From germline, CDR1 is SGHTA and CDR2 FQGNSA. The CDR3 is made up of 14 amino acids. J lost 7 bases, V lost 0 bases, and 1 base had no gene match.

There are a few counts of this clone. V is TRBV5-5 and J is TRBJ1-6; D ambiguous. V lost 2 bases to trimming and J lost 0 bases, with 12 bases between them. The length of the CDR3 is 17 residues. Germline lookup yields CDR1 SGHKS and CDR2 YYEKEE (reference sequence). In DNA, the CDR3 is TGTGCCAGCAGCTTCGACGGAGTTAGCTCCTATAATTCACCCCTCCACTTT. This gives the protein CASSFDGVSSYNSPLHF.

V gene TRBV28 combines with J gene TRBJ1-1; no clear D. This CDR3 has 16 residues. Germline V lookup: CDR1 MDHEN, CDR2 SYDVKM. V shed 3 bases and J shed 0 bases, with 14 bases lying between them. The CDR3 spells CASSLGRALMNTEAFF. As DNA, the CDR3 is TGTGCCAGCAGTTTGGGAAGGGCACTCATGAACACTGAAGCTTTCTTT.

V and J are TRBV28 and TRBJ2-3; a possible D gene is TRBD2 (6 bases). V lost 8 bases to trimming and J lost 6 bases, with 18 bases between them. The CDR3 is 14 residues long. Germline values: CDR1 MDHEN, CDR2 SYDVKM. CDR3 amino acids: CASGNSGVGDTQYF. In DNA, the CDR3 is TGTGCCAGCGGAAATAGCGGAGTGGGGGATACGCAGTATTTT. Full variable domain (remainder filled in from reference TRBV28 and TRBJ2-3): DVKVTQSSRYLVKRTGEKVFLECVQDMDHENMFWYRQDPGLGLRLIYFSYDVKMKEKGDIPEGYSVSREKKERFSLILESASTNQTSMYLCASGNSGVGDTQYFGPGTRLTVL.